Below are 14 T cell receptor beta chains sequenced from a single sample in a study of human CD8 memory T cell subsets. Libraries of TCR beta chains were produced by 5' RACE (UMI-labeled). Each CDR3 protein gets one entry in TCRdb, which reprocessed the 5' RACE reads and gives no DNA. The sample has about 20,000 distinct CDR3 sequences. The material sequenced was CD8+ T cells from PBMCs. These receptors were taken from a human donor in good health.

CDR3: CASSRWAYEQYF. The chain combines TRBV28 with TRBJ2-7. Per germline, CDR1 MDHEN and CDR2 SYDVKM. The CDR3 totals 12 residues.

This chain links TRBV20-1 with TRBJ2-5; TCRdb's D call, TRBD1, is unchecked because there is no DNA. The V gene's germline CDR1 is DFQATT and CDR2 SNEGSKA (reference sequence). The CDR3 is 15 amino acids. The CDR3 spells CSASPGPGFQETQYF.

CDR3 sequence reads: CASKEAGSSYNEQFF. The chain has TRBV12-3 or TRBV12-4 and TRBJ2-1; no DNA is available, so the TRBD2 call from TCRdb remains unchecked. This CDR3 has 15 amino acids.

V and J are TRBV5-4 and TRBJ2-3; TCRdb proposes TRBD2, but this gene call is untestable without DNA. Germline CDR1 and CDR2: SGHNT and YYREEE (reference sequence). The CDR3 totals 15 residues. CDR3 sequence: CASSPREMRSDTQYF. The full variable domain, completed using reference TRBV5-4 and TRBJ2-3, is ETGVTQSPTHLIKTRGQQVTLRCSSQSGHNTVSWYQQALGQGPQFIFQYYREEENGRGNFPPRFSGLQFPNYSSELNVNALELDDSALYLCASSPREMRSDTQYFGPGTRLTVL.

This chain uses TRBV20-1 with TRBJ1-5; TCRdb's D call of TRBD1 is untestable without DNA. The CDR3 covers 19 residues. Germline loops: CDR1 DFQATT, CDR2 SNEGSKA (reference sequence). The CDR3 sequence is CSAIIINQGQGYSNQPQHF.

The J gene is TRBJ1-5, the V gene TRBV28. Germline V CDR1 and CDR2: MDHEN, SYDVKM. CDR3 length equals 19 residues. The CDR3 sequence: CASSNTLRDSDYSNQPQHF.

Measured by frequency, this clonotype is medium-sized. The V gene is TRBV5-1, the J gene TRBJ1-1; lacking DNA, the TRBD1 call made by TCRdb goes unchecked. This CDR3 region has 13 residues. Germline CDR1 is SGHRS and CDR2 is YFSETQ. The CDR3 reads CASSAGQGTEAFF. Full variable domain (outside the CDR3, taken from reference TRBV5-1 and TRBJ1-1): KAGVTQTPRYLIKTRGQQVTLSCSPISGHRSVSWYQQTPGQGLQFLFEYFSETQRNKGNFPGRFSGRQFSNSRSEMNVSTLELGDSALYLCASSAGQGTEAFFGQGTRLTVV.

V and J are TRBV24-1 and TRBJ2-5; TCRdb's D call of TRBD1 is untestable without DNA. The germline CDR1 and CDR2 sequences are KGHDR and SFDVKD. The CDR3 totals 15 residues. The CDR3 loop is CATSDIGHGQETQYF.

This clonotype is labeled medium-sized based on frequency. This chain connects TRBV6-2 or TRBV6-3 to TRBJ1-1; the TCRdb call, TRBD1, lacks DNA for checking. There are 17 residues in the CDR3. The V gene's germline CDR1 is MNHEY and CDR2 SVGEGT. CDR3 loop: CASSLPPTGQMNTEAFF.

V is TRBV14 and J is TRBJ1-6; there is no DNA to check the TCRdb D call of TRBD1. Germline V gene data show CDR1 as SGHDN and CDR2 as FVKESK. CDR3 length: 16 residues. CDR3 in amino acids: CASSQDRDRVNSPLHF.

The chain joins TRBV14 to TRBJ2-1; the TCRdb call, TRBD2, lacks DNA for checking. In germline, CDR1 is SGHDN, CDR2 FVKESK. The CDR3 totals 17 residues. The CDR3 loop is CASSQDRRVSSYNEQFF.

The chain joins TRBV28 to TRBJ2-3; checking the TCRdb D call of TRBD1 is not possible without DNA. CDR3 length equals 14 residues. Germline V lookup: CDR1 MDHEN, CDR2 SYDVKM. CDR3 loop: CASSGGGSTDTQYF.

V and J are TRBV7-3 and TRBJ2-2; lacking DNA, the TRBD1 call made by TCRdb goes unchecked. Per the germline V gene, CDR1 is SGHTA and CDR2 is FQGTGA. This CDR3 region has 18 residues. CDR3 region: CASSLTSRLRGNTGELFF.

This clonotype is classed as medium-sized by frequency. The V and J genes are TRBV12-5 and TRBJ1-5; the TCRdb call, TRBD1, lacks DNA for checking. The CDR3 consists of 16 residues. Germline CDR1 and CDR2: LGHNT and FRNRAP. CDR3 sequence reads: CASGFSLEQDNQPQHF.